The 7 T cell receptor beta chains below were found in one sample sequenced in a study of shared clonotypes between healthy human individuals. Positive CCR7 selection of CD45RO-negative cells yielded the naive CD8 cells, and terminally differentiated effector memory CD45RA+ cells were excluded. TCRdb's table, derived via immunoSEQ multiplex PCR, lists solely in-frame clones and lacks some. The sample has roughly 2.1 million clones, roughly 91% seen once. The sequenced sample consisted of naive CD8+ T cells from PBMCs. The origin of the receptors is a young man in good health. Some clones in this sample may be carry-over from other donors' samples.

The rearrangement links TRBV10-3 to TRBJ2-1; TRBD2 aligns across 8 bases. Germline CDR1 reads ENHRY; CDR2 reads SYGVKD. V lost 4 bases and J lost 7; bases outside the gene matches: 18. The CDR3 sequence is 18 residues long. CDR3: CAISAREGLLGSSNEQFF. As DNA, the CDR3 is TGTGCCATCAGTGCCCGGGAGGGCCTCCTGGGGTCTAGTAATGAGCAGTTCTTC.

This clone came up once. CDR3 loop: CASSDGWSGQNNEQFF. The CDR3 DNA follows: TGTGCCAGCAGTGATGGGTGGTCCGGCCAGAACAATGAGCAGTTCTTC. The chain is built from TRBV6-1 and TRBJ2-1, with D uncertain. Trimming left V 3 bases short and J 5 bases short, with 17 bases between. Germline V gene sequence: CDR1 MNHNS, CDR2 SASEGT. The CDR3 has 16 amino acids.

The chain links TRBV5-5 to TRBJ2-7; no definite D call. Germline CDR1 SGHKS, CDR2 YYEKEE (reference sequence). CDR3 length equals 11 residues. Trimming took off 3 bases at V and 3 bases at J, with 4 bases between the two ends. This CDR3 is CASSYFYEQYF. The CDR3, as DNA: TGTGCCAGCAGCTACTTCTACGAGCAGTACTTC.

For this clone: This sample includes further DNA sequences coding for the same CDR3. V and J are TRBV5-4 and TRBJ2-1, with 7 bases that match TRBD1. Germline trimming cut 0 bases from V and 3 bases from J; bases unmatched to any gene: 0. The CDR3 has 14 amino acids. Per germline, CDR1 SGHNT and CDR2 YYREEE (reference sequence). CDR3 nucleotides: TGTGCCAGCAGCTTGGGGGACAGCTACAATGAGCAGTTCTTC. It codes for CASSLGDSYNEQFF.

The J gene is TRBJ2-1, the V gene TRBV7-9; D unclear. The CDR3 contains 14 residues. Trimming took off 5 bases at V and 7 bases at J, with 15 bases between the two ends. Germline CDR1 is SEHNR and CDR2 is FQNEAQ (reference sequence). CDR3 sequence (DNA): TGTGCCAGCAGCCTGGGCCCCTTATGGAATGAGCAGTTCTTC. The encoded protein is CASSLGPLWNEQFF.

A note on this clone: This sample includes further DNA sequences coding for the same CDR3. The V and J genes are TRBV9 and TRBJ2-7; TRBD2 matches at 8 bases. The CDR3 runs 13 residues. Unmatched junction bases numbered 3, after V lost 4 bases and J lost 3 bases. Germline lookup yields CDR1 SGDLS and CDR2 YYNGEE. The CDR3 spells CASSSGSSYEQYF. The CDR3 DNA reads as TGTGCCAGCAGCAGCGGGAGCAGCTACGAGCAGTACTTC.

Here the CDR3 DNA reads TGTGCCAGCAGCCCCCTTGGGAGGGAGCAGTTCTTC. Protein sequence: CASSPLGREQFF. This chain joins TRBV9 and TRBJ2-1; tentative D call: TRBD2 (6 bases). The CDR3 loop spans 12 amino acids. CDR1 and CDR2 from the germline V gene are SGDLS and YYNGEE. Between the trimmed V and J ends, which lost 4 bases and 10 bases, there was a span of 12 bases.